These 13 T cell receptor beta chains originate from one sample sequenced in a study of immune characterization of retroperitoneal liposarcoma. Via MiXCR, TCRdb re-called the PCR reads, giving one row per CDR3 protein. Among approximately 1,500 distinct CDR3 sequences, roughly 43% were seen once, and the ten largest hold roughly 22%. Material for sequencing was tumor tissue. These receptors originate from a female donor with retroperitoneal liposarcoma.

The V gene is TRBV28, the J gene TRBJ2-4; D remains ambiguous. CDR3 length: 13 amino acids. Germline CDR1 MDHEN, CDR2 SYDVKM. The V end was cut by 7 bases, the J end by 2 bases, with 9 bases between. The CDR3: CASKARSKNIQYF. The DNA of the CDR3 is TGTGCCAGCAAAGCGCGGTCCAAAAACATTCAGTACTTC.

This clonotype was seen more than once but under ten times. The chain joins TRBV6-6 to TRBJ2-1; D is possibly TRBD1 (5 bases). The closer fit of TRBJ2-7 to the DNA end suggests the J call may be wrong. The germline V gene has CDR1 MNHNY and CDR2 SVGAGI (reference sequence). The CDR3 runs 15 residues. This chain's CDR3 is CASSSPRRTRYEQYF. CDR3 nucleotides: TGTGCCAGCAGTTCCCCTCGCAGGACACGGTACGAGCAGTACTTC.

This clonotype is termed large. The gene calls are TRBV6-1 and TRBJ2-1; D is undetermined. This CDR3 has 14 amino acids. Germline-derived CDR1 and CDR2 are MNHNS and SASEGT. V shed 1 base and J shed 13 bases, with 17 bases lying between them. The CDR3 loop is CASSEGLSLGTQFF. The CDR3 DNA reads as TGTGCCAGCAGTGAAGGTTTGAGCCTCGGAACCCAGTTCTTC.

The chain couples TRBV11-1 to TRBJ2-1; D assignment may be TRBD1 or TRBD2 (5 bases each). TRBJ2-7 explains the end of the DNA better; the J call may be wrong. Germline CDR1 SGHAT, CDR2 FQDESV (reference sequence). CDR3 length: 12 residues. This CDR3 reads CASSLGGTQQYF. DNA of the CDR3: TGTGCCAGCAGCTTAGGAGGGACGCAGCAGTACTTC.

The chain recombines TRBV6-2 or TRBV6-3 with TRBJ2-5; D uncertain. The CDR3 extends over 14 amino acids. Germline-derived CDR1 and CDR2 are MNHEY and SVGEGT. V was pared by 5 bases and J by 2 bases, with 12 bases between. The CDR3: CASSEGWEQETQYF. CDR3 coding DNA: TGTGCCAGCAGTGAAGGGTGGGAACAAGAGACCCAGTACTTC.

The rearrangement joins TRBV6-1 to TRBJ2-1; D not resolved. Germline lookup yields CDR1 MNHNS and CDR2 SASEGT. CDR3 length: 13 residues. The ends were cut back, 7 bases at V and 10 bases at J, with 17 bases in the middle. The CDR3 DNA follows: TGTGCCAGCACGGACCCGCGTGCCTACGAGCAGTTCTTC. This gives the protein CASTDPRAYEQFF.

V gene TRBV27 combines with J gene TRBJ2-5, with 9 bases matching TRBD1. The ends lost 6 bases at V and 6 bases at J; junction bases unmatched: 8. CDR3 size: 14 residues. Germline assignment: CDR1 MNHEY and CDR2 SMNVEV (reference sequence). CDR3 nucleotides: TGTGCCAGCAGACCTTCCGGGACAGGGAAGACCCAGTACTTC. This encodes CASRPSGTGKTQYF.

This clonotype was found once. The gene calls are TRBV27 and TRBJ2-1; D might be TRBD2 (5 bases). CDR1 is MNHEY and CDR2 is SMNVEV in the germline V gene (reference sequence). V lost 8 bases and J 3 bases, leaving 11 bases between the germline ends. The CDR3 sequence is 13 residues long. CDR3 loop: CASSTGIYNEQFF. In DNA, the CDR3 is TGTGCCAGCTCGACCGGGATCTACAATGAGCAGTTCTTC.

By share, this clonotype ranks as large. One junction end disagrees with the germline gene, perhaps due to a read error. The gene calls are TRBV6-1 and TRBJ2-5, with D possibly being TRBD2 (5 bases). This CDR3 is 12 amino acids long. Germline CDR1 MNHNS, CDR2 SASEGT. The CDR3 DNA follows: TGTGCCAGCGGCCCGGCTGGGGAGCTACCGTTCTTC. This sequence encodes CASGPAGELPFF.

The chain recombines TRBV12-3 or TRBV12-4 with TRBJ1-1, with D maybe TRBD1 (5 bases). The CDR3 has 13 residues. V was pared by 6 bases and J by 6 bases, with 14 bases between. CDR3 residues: CASRTDMGAEAFF. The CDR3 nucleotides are TGTGCCAGCAGAACCGACATGGGGGCTGAAGCTTTCTTT.

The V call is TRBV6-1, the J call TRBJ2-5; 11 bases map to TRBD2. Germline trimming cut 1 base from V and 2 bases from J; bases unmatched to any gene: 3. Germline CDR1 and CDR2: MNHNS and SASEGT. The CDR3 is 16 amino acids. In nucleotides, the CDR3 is TGTGCCAGCAGTGAAGTGGTAGCGGGGGGGCAAGAGACCCAGTACTTC. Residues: CASSEVVAGGQETQYF.

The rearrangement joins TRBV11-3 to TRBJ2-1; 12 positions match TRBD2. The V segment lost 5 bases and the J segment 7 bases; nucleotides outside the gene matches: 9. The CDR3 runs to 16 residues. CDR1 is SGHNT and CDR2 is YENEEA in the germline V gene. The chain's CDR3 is CASSPAGTSGLNEQFF. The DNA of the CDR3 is TGTGCCAGCAGCCCAGCTGGGACTAGCGGGTTGAATGAGCAGTTCTTC. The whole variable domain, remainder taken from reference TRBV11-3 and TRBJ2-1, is EAGVVQSPRYKIIEKKQPVAFWCNPISGHNTLYWYLQNLGQGPELLIRYENEEAVDDSQLPKDRFSAERLKGVDSTLKIQPAELGDSAVYLCASSPAGTSGLNEQFFGPGTRLTVL.

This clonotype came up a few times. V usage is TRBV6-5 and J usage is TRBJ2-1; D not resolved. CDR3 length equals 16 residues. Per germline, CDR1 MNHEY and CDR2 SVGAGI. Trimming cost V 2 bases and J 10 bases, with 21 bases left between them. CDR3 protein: CASSYGARLVGYEQFF. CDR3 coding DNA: TGTGCCAGCAGTTACGGCGCAAGGCTAGTGGGCTACGAGCAGTTCTTC.